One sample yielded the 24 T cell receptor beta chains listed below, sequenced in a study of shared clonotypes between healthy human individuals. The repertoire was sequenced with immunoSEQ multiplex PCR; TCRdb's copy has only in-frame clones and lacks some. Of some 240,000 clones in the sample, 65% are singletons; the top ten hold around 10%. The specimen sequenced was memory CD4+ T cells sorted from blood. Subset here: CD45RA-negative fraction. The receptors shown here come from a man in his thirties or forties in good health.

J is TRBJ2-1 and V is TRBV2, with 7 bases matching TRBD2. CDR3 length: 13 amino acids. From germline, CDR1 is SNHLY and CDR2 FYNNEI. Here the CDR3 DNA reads TGTACTGGGGGGGAGTCTCGAGGGAATGAGCAGTTCTTC. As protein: CTGGESRGNEQFF.

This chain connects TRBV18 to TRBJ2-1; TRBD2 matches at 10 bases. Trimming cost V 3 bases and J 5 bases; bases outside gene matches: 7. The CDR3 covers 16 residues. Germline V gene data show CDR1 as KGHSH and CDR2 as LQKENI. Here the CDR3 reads CASSPSRTSGDNEQFF. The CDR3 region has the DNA TGTGCCAGCTCACCGAGTAGGACTAGCGGAGACAATGAGCAGTTCTTC.

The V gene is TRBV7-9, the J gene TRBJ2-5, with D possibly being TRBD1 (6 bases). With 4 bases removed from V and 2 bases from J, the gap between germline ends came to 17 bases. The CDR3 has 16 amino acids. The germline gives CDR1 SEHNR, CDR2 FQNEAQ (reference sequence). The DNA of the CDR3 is TGTGCCAGCAGCTCTGTTGGGGGCGCGGGTCAAGAGACCCAGTACTTC. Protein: CASSSVGGAGQETQYF.

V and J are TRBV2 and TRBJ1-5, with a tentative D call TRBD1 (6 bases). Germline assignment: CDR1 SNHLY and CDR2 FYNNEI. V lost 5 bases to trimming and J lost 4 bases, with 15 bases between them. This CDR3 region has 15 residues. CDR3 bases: TGTGCCAGCAGTCCAACAGGGCCCCCGAATCAGCCCCAGCATTTT. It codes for CASSPTGPPNQPQHF.

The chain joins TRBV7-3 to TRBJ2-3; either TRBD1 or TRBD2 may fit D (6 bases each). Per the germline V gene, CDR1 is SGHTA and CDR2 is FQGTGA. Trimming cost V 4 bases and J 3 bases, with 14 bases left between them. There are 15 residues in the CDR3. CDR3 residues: CASSSRAGQTDTQYF. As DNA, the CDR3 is TGTGCCAGCAGCTCCCGGGCGGGACAAACAGATACGCAGTATTTT.

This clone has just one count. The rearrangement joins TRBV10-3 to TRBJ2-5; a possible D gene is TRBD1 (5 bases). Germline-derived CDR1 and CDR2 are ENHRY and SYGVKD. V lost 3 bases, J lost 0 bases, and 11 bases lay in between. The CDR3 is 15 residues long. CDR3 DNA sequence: TGTGCCATCAGTGACCCCCGCAGGGACCAAGAGACCCAGTACTTC. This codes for CAISDPRRDQETQYF.

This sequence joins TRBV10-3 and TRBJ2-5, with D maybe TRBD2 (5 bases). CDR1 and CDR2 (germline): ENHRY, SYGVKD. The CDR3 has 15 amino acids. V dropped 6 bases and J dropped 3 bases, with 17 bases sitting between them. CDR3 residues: CAISASPAGEETQYF. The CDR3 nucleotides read TGTGCCATCAGCGCCTCTCCGGCGGGTGAAGAGACCCAGTACTTC.

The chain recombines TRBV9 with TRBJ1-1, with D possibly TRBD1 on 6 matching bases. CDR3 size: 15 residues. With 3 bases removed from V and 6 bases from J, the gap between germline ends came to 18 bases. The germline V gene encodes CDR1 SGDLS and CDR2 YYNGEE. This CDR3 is CASSEKLQGPSEAFF. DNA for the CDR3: TGTGCCAGCAGCGAAAAATTACAGGGCCCCTCTGAAGCTTTCTTT.

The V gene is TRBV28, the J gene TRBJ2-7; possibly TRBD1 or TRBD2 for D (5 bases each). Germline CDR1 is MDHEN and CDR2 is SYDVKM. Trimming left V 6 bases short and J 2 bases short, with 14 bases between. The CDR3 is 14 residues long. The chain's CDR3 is CASSPGTITYEQYF. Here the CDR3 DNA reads TGTGCCAGCAGCCCCGGGACGATTACCTACGAGCAGTACTTC.

The CDR3 DNA reads TGTGCCAGCTCGCCAAGGGGTACGGTTACGCAGTATTTT. This codes for CASSPRGTVTQYF. This chain uses TRBV18 with TRBJ2-3; perhaps TRBD1 as D (5 bases). Germline V gives CDR1 KGHSH, CDR2 LQKENI. This CDR3 is 13 amino acids long. Trimming cost V 6 bases and J 8 bases, with 15 bases left between them.

The CDR3 DNA follows: TGTGCCAGCAGCCGGGTCATGGGGCTAGCGGGAAGGGAACTCACAGATACGCAGTATTTT. Translation gives CASSRVMGLAGRELTDTQYF. The J gene is TRBJ2-3, the V gene TRBV28; 9 nucleotides agree with TRBD2. The CDR3 length is 20 residues. Germline V lookup: CDR1 MDHEN, CDR2 SYDVKM. Losses at the gene ends were 6 bases for V and 2 bases for J; bases not matched to a gene: 21.

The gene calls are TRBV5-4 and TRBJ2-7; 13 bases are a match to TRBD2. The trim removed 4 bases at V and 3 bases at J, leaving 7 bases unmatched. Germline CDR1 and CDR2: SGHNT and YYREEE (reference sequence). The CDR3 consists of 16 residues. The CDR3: CASSNGTSGTLYEQYF. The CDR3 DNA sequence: TGTGCCAGCAGCAATGGGACTAGCGGGACCCTCTACGAGCAGTACTTC.

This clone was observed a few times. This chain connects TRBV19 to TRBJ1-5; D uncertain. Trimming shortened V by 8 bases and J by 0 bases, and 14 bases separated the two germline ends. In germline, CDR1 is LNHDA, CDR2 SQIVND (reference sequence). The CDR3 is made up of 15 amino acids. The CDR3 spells CASLQHFYSNQPQHF. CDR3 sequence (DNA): TGTGCCAGTTTACAGCATTTTTATAGCAATCAGCCCCAGCATTTT.

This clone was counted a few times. The CDR3 sequence: CASREGSYEQYF. As DNA, the CDR3 is TGTGCCAGCAGAGAAGGGTCGTACGAGCAGTACTTC. The chain recombines TRBV27 with TRBJ2-7; unclear D gene. Germline V CDR1 and CDR2: MNHEY, SMNVEV (reference sequence). Trimming cost V 6 bases and J 4 bases, with 10 bases left between them. The CDR3 contains 12 residues.

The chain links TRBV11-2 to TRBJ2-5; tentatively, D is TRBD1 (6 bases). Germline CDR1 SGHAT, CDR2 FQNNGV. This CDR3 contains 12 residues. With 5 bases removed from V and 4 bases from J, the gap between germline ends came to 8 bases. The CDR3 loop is CASSQGRETQYF. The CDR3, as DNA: TGTGCCAGCAGCCAGGGGCGAGAGACCCAGTACTTC.

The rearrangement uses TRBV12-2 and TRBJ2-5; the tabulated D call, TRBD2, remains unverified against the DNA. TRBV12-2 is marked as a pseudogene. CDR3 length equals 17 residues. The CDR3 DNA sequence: TGTGCAAGTCGCTTAGTCTACGGGAGGGTGATAAAAGAGACCCAGTACTTC. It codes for CASRLVYGRVIKETQYF.

CDR3 DNA sequence: TGTGCCAGTAGCACTGGCCGGGTCGAGCAGTTCTTC. Its translation: CASSTGRVEQFF. The V gene is TRBV19, the J gene TRBJ2-1; D not certain. This CDR3 has 12 residues. Trimming removed 6 bases from V and 10 bases from J, with 13 bases in between. CDR1 and CDR2 (germline): LNHDA, SQIVND (reference sequence).

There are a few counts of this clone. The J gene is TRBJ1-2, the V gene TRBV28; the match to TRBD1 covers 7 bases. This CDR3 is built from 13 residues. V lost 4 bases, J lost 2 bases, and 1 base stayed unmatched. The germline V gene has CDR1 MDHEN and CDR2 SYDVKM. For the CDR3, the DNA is TGTGCCAGCAGTTCGGGACAGAACTATGGCTACACCTTC. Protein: CASSSGQNYGYTF.

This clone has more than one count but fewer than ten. The CDR3 is CASSHLPLDTQYF. The CDR3, as DNA: TGCGCCAGCAGCCATCTTCCATTAGATACGCAGTATTTT. The rearrangement joins TRBV4-1 to TRBJ2-3; D ambiguous. V lost 3 bases to trimming and J lost 5 bases, with 9 bases between them. The CDR3 sequence is 13 residues long. The germline V gene has CDR1 MGHRA and CDR2 YSYEKL.

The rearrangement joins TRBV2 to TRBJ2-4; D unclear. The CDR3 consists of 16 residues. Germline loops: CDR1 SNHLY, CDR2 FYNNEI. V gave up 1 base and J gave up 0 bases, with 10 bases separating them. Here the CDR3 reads CASSEDSLGAKNIQYF. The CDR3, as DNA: TGTGCCAGCAGTGAAGACAGTCTGGGAGCCAAAAACATTCAGTACTTC.

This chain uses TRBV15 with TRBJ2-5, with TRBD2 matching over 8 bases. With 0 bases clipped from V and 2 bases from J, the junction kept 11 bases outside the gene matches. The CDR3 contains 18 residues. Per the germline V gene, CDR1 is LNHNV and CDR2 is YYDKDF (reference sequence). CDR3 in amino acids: CATSREFGAGGAQETQYF. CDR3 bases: TGTGCCACCAGCAGAGAGTTTGGGGCGGGAGGTGCTCAAGAGACCCAGTACTTC.

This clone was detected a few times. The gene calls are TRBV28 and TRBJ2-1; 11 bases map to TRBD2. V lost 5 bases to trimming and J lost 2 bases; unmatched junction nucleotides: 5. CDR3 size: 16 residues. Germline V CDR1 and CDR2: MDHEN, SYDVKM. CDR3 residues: CASSPSGRKTYNEQFF. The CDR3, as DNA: TGTGCCAGCAGTCCTAGCGGGAGGAAGACCTACAATGAGCAGTTCTTC.

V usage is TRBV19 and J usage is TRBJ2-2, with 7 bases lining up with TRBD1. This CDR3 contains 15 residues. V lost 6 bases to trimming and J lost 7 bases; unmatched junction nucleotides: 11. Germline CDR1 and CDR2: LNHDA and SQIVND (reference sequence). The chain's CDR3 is CASSIQDRRNGELFF. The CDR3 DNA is TGTGCCAGTAGCATCCAGGACAGGCGGAACGGGGAGCTGTTTTTT. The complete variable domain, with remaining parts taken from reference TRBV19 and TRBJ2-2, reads DGGITQSPKYLFRKEGQNVTLSCEQNLNHDAMYWYRQDPGQGLRLIYYSQIVNDFQKGDIAEGYSVSREKKESFPLTVTSAQKNPTAFYLCASSIQDRRNGELFFGEGSRLTVL.

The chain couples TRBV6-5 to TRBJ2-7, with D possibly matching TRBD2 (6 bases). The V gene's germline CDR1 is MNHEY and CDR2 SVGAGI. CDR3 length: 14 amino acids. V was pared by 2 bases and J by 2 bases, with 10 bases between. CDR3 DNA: TGTGCCAGCAGTTACGGGTGGGGGGCCTACGAGCAGTACTTC. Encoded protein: CASSYGWGAYEQYF.